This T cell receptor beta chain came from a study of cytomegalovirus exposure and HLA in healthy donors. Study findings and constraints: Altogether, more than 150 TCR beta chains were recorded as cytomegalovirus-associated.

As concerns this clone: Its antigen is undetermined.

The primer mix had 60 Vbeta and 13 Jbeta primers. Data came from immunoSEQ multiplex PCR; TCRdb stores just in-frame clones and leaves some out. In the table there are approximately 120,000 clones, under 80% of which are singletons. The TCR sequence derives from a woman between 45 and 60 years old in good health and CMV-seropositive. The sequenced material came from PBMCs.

The DNA of the CDR3 is TGTGCCACCTACCGAAGAACAGATACGCAGTATTTT. Its protein product is CATYRRTDTQYF. The chain links TRBV21-1 to TRBJ2-3; the DNA was not compared with TRBD2, the D call given in the table. TRBV21-1 constitutes a pseudogene. The CDR3 has 12 amino acids.